The 9 T cell receptor beta chains reported below all come from one sample, sequenced in a study of T cell responses to AZD1222 COVID-19 vaccine. TCRdb's copy holds only in-frame clones and misses some; the assay was immunoSEQ multiplex PCR. The sample includes about 150,000 clones, more than 85% of them seen just once. Sequenced here: peripheral blood, sampled 28 days after the second AZD1222 dose. These receptors originate from an adult who received the AZD1222 COVID-19 vaccine.

The V and J genes are TRBV7-2 and TRBJ2-1; 9 bases agree with TRBD2. Trimming at V came to 5 bases and at J to 2 bases, leaving 10 bases not matched to a gene. Germline V gene data show CDR1 as SGHTA and CDR2 as FQGNSA. This CDR3 has 17 residues. The CDR3 DNA reads TGTGCCAGCAGCCAAAGGGGGACTAGCATCACCTACAATGAGCAGTTCTTC. Translated: CASSQRGTSITYNEQFF.

The V call is TRBV24-1, the J call TRBJ1-5, with D unclear. CDR1 KGHDR and CDR2 SFDVKD come from the germline V gene. V was pared by 4 bases and J by 1 base, with 4 bases between. The CDR3 is 13 amino acids. CDR3 protein: CATSDQSNQPQHF. The CDR3 nucleotides are TGTGCCACCAGTGACCAGAGCAATCAGCCCCAGCATTTT.

This clone was seen a single time. The chain uses TRBV19 and TRBJ2-1, with 9 bases fitting TRBD2. The CDR3 sequence is 16 residues long. Trimming cost V 5 bases and J 0 bases; bases outside gene matches: 5. Germline values: CDR1 LNHDA, CDR2 SQIVND (reference sequence). This CDR3 is CASSPSGASSYNEQFF. In DNA, the CDR3 is TGTGCCAGTAGTCCTAGCGGGGCAAGCTCCTACAATGAGCAGTTCTTC.

The chain recombines TRBV24-1 with TRBJ2-3; D is uncertain. Trimming took off 1 base at V and 5 bases at J, with 6 bases between the two ends. Germline loops: CDR1 KGHDR, CDR2 SFDVKD. CDR3 size: 13 residues. DNA of the CDR3: TGTGCCACCAGTGATTTAAGGCAAGATACGCAGTATTTT. Encoded protein: CATSDLRQDTQYF.

The chain recombines TRBV2 with TRBJ2-2; 10 bases match TRBD1. Germline CDR1 SNHLY, CDR2 FYNNEI. The CDR3 loop spans 15 amino acids. V lost 6 bases, J lost 4 bases, and 5 bases stayed unmatched. The CDR3 reads CASRGGTGATGELFF. The CDR3 DNA reads as TGTGCCAGCAGGGGAGGGACAGGGGCCACCGGGGAGCTGTTTTTT.

This sequence joins TRBV2 and TRBJ2-3; no firm D call. The germline CDR1 and CDR2 sequences are SNHLY and FYNNEI. V dropped 8 bases and J dropped 2 bases, with 11 bases sitting between them. The CDR3 is made up of 13 amino acids. The CDR3 DNA is TGTGCCAGCCAAATGACGGTCACAGATACGCAGTATTTT. It yields the protein CASQMTVTDTQYF. Complete variable domain (other parts from reference TRBV2 and TRBJ2-3): EPEVTQTPSHQVTQMGQEVILRCVPISNHLYFYWYRQILGQKVEFLVSFYNNEISEKSEIFDDQFSVERPDGSNFTLKIRSTKLEDSAMYFCASQMTVTDTQYFGPGTRLTVL.

This clone came up a few times. This chain links TRBV3-1 (or the pseudogene TRBV3-2) with TRBJ1-3; D is ambiguous. This CDR3 is built from 11 residues. CDR1 LGHDT and CDR2 YNNKEL come from the germline V gene (reference sequence). V was trimmed by 1 base and J by 14 bases, leaving 9 bases between them. CDR3 residues: CASSQGALLYF. DNA for the CDR3: TGTGCCAGCAGCCAAGGGGCCCTGCTATATTTT.

The chain couples TRBV29-1 to TRBJ2-7; TRBD2 matches at 7 bases. Germline V CDR1 and CDR2: SQVTM, ANQGSEA. V shed 7 bases and J 1 base; nucleotides not matched to a gene: 7. The CDR3 covers 13 residues. The CDR3 spells CSASGPQSYEQYF. The CDR3, as DNA: TGCAGCGCTAGCGGCCCCCAATCCTACGAGCAGTACTTC.

The chain is built from TRBV28 and TRBJ2-7; TRBD2 aligns across 9 bases. The trim removed 4 bases at V and 3 bases at J, leaving 7 bases unmatched. The CDR3 totals 15 residues. The V gene's germline CDR1 is MDHEN and CDR2 SYDVKM. The CDR3 region has the DNA TGTGCCAGCAGTTACGGGGTAGCGGGAGTCTACGAGCAGTACTTC. It codes for CASSYGVAGVYEQYF.